A selection of T cell receptor beta chains follows, all from one sample in a study of Ad26.COV2.S vaccination and SARS-CoV-2 variants. Clones were sequenced by immunoSEQ multiplex PCR, and TCRdb holds only the in-frame ones, with some missing. The table records about 380,000 clones, roughly 85% of them present only once. The sequences come from peripheral blood, collected in a trial of Ad26.COV2.S vaccine versus placebo. The source of these receptors is a person between 18 and 59 years old who received the Ad26.COV2.S COVID-19 vaccine or a placebo. The CDR3 runs from the conserved cysteine through the conserved F or W. The order of the fields is clone size, D gene, V gene, J gene, CDR3 protein, CDR3 DNA. The D gene is left open where the match is weak. Clone size is shown for a subset of rows, as once, few, many or a class of expanded clone.

size: few
D: TRBD1
V: TRBV10-3
J: TRBJ1-5
CDR3: CASAQGSGNQPQHF
DNA: TGTGCCAGCGCACAGGGGTCGGGCAATCAGCCCCAGCATTTT

size: -
D: TRBD1
V: TRBV27
J: TRBJ1-5
CDR3: CASQSGQGYQPQHF
DNA: TGTGCCAGCCAATCGGGACAGGGTTATCAGCCCCAGCATTTT

size: once
D: -
V: TRBV6-6
J: TRBJ1-2
CDR3: CASSYGDGYTF
DNA: TGTGCCAGCAGTTACGGGGATGGCTACACCTTC

size: -
D: -
V: TRBV11-3
J: TRBJ1-2
CDR3: CASSADRSYGYTF
DNA: TGTGCCAGCAGCGCAGATAGGAGCTATGGCTACACCTTC

size: few
D: -
V: TRBV6-2/TRBV6-3
J: TRBJ1-5
CDR3: CASSSMPYNQPQHF
DNA: TGTGCCAGCAGTTCTATGCCATATAATCAGCCCCAGCATTTT

size: -
D: -
V: TRBV18
J: TRBJ1-2
CDR3: CASSPPPAYGYTF
DNA: TGTGCCAGCTCACCACCGCCAGCCTACGGCTACACCTTC

size: -
D: -
V: TRBV7-9
J: TRBJ2-3
CDR3: CASSPMGGSTDTQYF
DNA: TGTGCCAGCAGCCCAATGGGGGGATCCACAGATACGCAGTATTTT

size: -
D: -
V: TRBV7-9
J: TRBJ1-2
CDR3: CASSLTLGQIYGYTF
DNA: TGTGCCAGCAGCCTTACCTTAGGACAGATCTATGGCTACACCTTC

size: -
D: -
V: TRBV5-6
J: TRBJ1-2
CDR3: CASRLQGSYGYTF
DNA: TGTGCCAGCCGTCTGCAGGGGTCCTATGGCTACACCTTC

size: -
D: -
V: TRBV7-9
J: TRBJ2-6
CDR3: CASSPEVGSSGANVLTF
DNA: TGTGCCAGCAGCCCAGAGGTGGGGAGCTCTGGGGCCAACGTCCTGACTTTC

size: -
D: -
V: TRBV5-1
J: TRBJ1-1
CDR3: CASSLGLDTEAFF
DNA: TGCGCCAGCAGCTTGGGTTTGGACACTGAAGCTTTCTTT

size: -
D: -
V: TRBV3-1/TRBV3-2
J: TRBJ1-2
CDR3: CASSQEPRWYGYTF
DNA: TGTGCCAGCAGCCAAGAACCGCGTTGGTATGGCTACACCTTC

size: -
D: -
V: TRBV3-1/TRBV3-2
J: TRBJ1-1
CDR3: CASSQRGGTEAFF
DNA: TGTGCCAGCAGCCAAAGGGGAGGGACTGAAGCTTTCTTT

size: -
D: -
V: TRBV7-9
J: TRBJ2-3
CDR3: CASSSMDTQYF
DNA: TGTGCCAGCAGCTCCATGGATACGCAGTATTTT

size: -
D: -
V: TRBV30
J: TRBJ1-4
CDR3: CAWTGTTNEKLFF
DNA: TGTGCCTGGACCGGCACAACTAATGAAAAACTGTTTTTT

size: -
D: -
V: TRBV27
J: TRBJ1-2
CDR3: CASSPPRGGAKTF
DNA: TGTGCCAGCAGTCCACCCCGGGGGGGGGCGAAGACCTTC

size: -
D: TRBD1
V: TRBV11-3
J: TRBJ1-2
CDR3: CASSPTGGAVGYTF
DNA: TGTGCCAGCAGCCCCACAGGGGGCGCGGTTGGCTACACCTTC

size: -
D: -
V: TRBV3-1/TRBV3-2
J: TRBJ1-3
CDR3: CASSPGAGNTIYF
DNA: TGTGCCAGCAGCCCAGGGGCTGGAAACACCATATATTTT

size: -
D: -
V: TRBV19
J: TRBJ1-2
CDR3: CASSSSSGGYGYTF
DNA: TGTGCCAGTAGTTCATCTTCGGGGGGCTATGGCTACACCTTC

size: -
D: -
V: TRBV24-1
J: TRBJ2-7
CDR3: CATSDPDSDEQYF
DNA: TGTGCCACCAGTGATCCCGACTCTGACGAGCAGTACTTC

size: -
D: TRBD1
V: TRBV29-1
J: TRBJ1-2
CDR3: CSVLTGQGLGYGYTF
DNA: TGCAGCGTTTTAACCGGACAGGGCTTAGGGTATGGCTACACCTTC

size: -
D: TRBD1
V: TRBV7-9
J: TRBJ2-7
CDR3: CASSRQGEQYF
DNA: TGTGCCAGCAGCCGACAGGGCGAGCAGTACTTC